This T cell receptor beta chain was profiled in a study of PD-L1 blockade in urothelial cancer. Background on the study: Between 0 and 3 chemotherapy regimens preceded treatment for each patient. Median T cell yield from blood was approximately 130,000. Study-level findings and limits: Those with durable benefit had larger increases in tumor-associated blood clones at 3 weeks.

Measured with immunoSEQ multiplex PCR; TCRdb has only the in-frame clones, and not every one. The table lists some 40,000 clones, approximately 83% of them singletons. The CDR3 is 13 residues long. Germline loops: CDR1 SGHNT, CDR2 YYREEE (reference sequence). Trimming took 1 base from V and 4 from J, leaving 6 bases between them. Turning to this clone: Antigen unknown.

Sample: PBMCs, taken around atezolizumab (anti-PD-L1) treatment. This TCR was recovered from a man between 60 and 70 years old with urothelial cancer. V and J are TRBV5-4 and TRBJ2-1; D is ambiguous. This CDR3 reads CASSLIGYNEQFF. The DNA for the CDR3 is TGTGCCAGCAGCTTGATCGGGTACAATGAGCAGTTCTTC.